These 17 T cell receptor beta chains originate from one sample sequenced in a study of cytomegalovirus exposure and HLA in healthy donors. Both 60 Vbeta primers and 13 Jbeta primers went into the PCR. Sequencing was performed with immunoSEQ multiplex PCR; in TCRdb, only in-frame clones are kept and a portion is missing. Of fewer than 150,000 clones listed, around 77% are singletons. The material sequenced was PBMCs. These receptors were obtained from a woman in her forties or fifties in good health and CMV-seronegative.

This sequence joins TRBV2 and TRBJ1-4, with 9 bases matching TRBD1. The V gene end was trimmed by 6 bases and the J gene end by 8 bases; junction bases not matched to a gene: 7. CDR3 length: 14 residues. Germline loops: CDR1 SNHLY, CDR2 FYNNEI. The DNA for the CDR3 is TGTGCCAGCAGGAAGGACAGGGGTGAGGAAAAACTGTTTTTT. Its protein product is CASRKDRGEEKLFF.

V gene TRBV4-3 combines with J gene TRBJ1-2; D possibly corresponds to TRBD1 (6 bases). V lost 3 bases to trimming and J lost 4 bases, with 12 bases between them. The germline V gene has CDR1 LGHNA and CDR2 YSLEER. The CDR3 extends over 14 amino acids. CDR3 region: CASSHERGTYGYTF. The CDR3 DNA follows: TGCGCCAGCAGCCACGAAAGGGGGACCTATGGCTACACCTTC.

V usage is TRBV5-1 and J usage is TRBJ1-2; TRBD1 is a possible D gene (5 bases). The CDR3 length is 15 residues. The V end was cut by 3 bases, the J end by 0 bases, with 12 bases between. Germline CDR1 reads SGHRS; CDR2 reads YFSETQ. CDR3 sequence reads: CASSSAARANYGYTF. DNA for the CDR3: TGCGCCAGCAGCTCGGCCGCCAGGGCTAACTATGGCTACACCTTC.

The chain has TRBV6-5 and TRBJ1-1; TRBD1 agrees at 7 bases. The CDR3 runs 15 residues. With V trimmed by 6 bases and J by 0 bases, 7 bases remained unmatched. Germline V gene lookup returns CDR1 MNHEY and CDR2 SVGAGI. CDR3 bases: TGTGCCAGCAGGACAGGGCCGGACTTGAACACTGAAGCTTTCTTT. Protein sequence: CASRTGPDLNTEAFF.

V gene TRBV30 combines with J gene TRBJ2-3, with D possibly TRBD2 on 7 matching bases. Germline V gene lookup returns CDR1 GTSNPN and CDR2 SVGIG (reference sequence). The CDR3 has 12 amino acids. V lost 0 bases and J 11 bases, leaving 12 bases between the germline ends. The CDR3 loop is CAWSVRGGRQYF. The CDR3, as DNA: TGTGCCTGGAGTGTAAGGGGGGGACGGCAGTATTTT.

The J gene is TRBJ1-2, the V gene TRBV28; D unresolved. This CDR3 has 14 amino acids. The ends were cut back, 1 base at V and 4 bases at J, with 10 bases in the middle. Germline V gene sequence: CDR1 MDHEN, CDR2 SYDVKM. The CDR3 sequence: CASSLSRGGYGYTF. For the CDR3, the DNA is TGTGCCAGCAGTTTATCCAGAGGAGGCTATGGCTACACCTTC.

The chain links TRBV6-6 to TRBJ2-3; tentatively, D is TRBD1 (5 bases). The CDR3 has 13 amino acids. V was trimmed by 5 bases and J by 7 bases, leaving 13 bases between them. Germline V gene data show CDR1 as MNHNY and CDR2 as SVGAGI (reference sequence). The CDR3 here is CASSQGVENTQYF. CDR3 DNA sequence: TGTGCCAGCAGTCAGGGTGTAGAAAATACGCAGTATTTT.

The chain combines TRBV5-1 with TRBJ2-5; tentative D call: TRBD2 (5 bases). The CDR3 spans 14 residues. The germline V and J ends were trimmed by 0 bases and 7 bases, with 13 bases remaining between them. CDR1 and CDR2 (germline): SGHRS, YFSETQ. The CDR3 is CASSLEASRGTQYF. The CDR3 DNA reads as TGCGCCAGCAGCTTGGAGGCCTCCCGGGGGACCCAGTACTTC.

The rearrangement links TRBV5-5 to TRBJ2-1; 9 nucleotides agree with TRBD2. The V gene end was trimmed by 0 bases and the J gene end by 4 bases; junction bases not matched to a gene: 2. CDR3 size: 15 residues. Per germline, CDR1 SGHKS and CDR2 YYEKEE (reference sequence). Here the CDR3 DNA reads TGTGCCAGCAGCTTGGAGCTAGCGGGGTACAATGAGCAGTTCTTC. Translation: CASSLELAGYNEQFF.

This rearrangement joins TRBV10-3 to TRBJ2-4; possibly TRBD2 for D (5 bases). V was pared by 0 bases and J by 8 bases, with 11 bases between. From germline, CDR1 is ENHRY and CDR2 SYGVKD. CDR3 length equals 14 residues. The CDR3 region is CAISESRELDIQYF. The DNA for the CDR3 is TGTGCCATCAGTGAGTCGAGGGAGTTAGACATTCAGTACTTC.

The chain joins TRBV7-2 to TRBJ1-5; D might be TRBD1 (5 bases). The V end was cut by 1 base, the J end by 7 bases, with 14 bases between. This CDR3 spans 15 amino acids. The germline gives CDR1 SGHTA, CDR2 FQGNSA. CDR3 in amino acids: CASSLEIGGYQPQHF. As DNA, the CDR3 is TGTGCCAGCAGCTTAGAAATCGGGGGGTACCAGCCCCAGCATTTT.

J is TRBJ1-1 and V is TRBV10-1; D gene ambiguous. CDR3 length equals 16 residues. Trimming took 5 bases from V and 5 from J, leaving 21 bases between them. Germline assignment: CDR1 WNHNN and CDR2 SYGVQD (reference sequence). The CDR3 bases are TGCGCCAGCAGTTCTGGGCCTACTCTCTCGGCGACTGAAGCTTTCTTT. Translating it yields CASSSGPTLSATEAFF.

This clone was observed a handful of times. Here the CDR3 reads CSVVREPWANTEAFF. In nucleotides, the CDR3 is TGCAGCGTTGTAAGAGAACCTTGGGCTAACACTGAAGCTTTCTTT. This chain connects TRBV29-1 to TRBJ1-1, with D uncertain. Trimming left V 4 bases short and J 2 bases short, with 17 bases between. There are 15 residues in the CDR3. Germline values: CDR1 SQVTM, CDR2 ANQGSEA.

In its sample, this clone was seen once. The chain joins TRBV2 to TRBJ2-1; a weak D match, TRBD1 (6 bases). The germline CDR1 and CDR2 sequences are SNHLY and FYNNEI. Trimming shortened V by 5 bases and J by 4 bases, and 15 bases separated the two germline ends. The CDR3 is made up of 15 amino acids. CDR3 sequence reads: CASSSTGHSYNEQFF. The CDR3 DNA sequence: TGTGCCAGCAGTTCTACAGGGCATTCTTACAATGAGCAGTTCTTC.

This clone appeared once. J is TRBJ2-5 and V is TRBV30; tentatively, D is TRBD1 (6 bases). The CDR3 spans 14 residues. Trimming removed 1 base at V and 1 base at J, with 10 bases between. Germline CDR1 is GTSNPN and CDR2 is SVGIG (reference sequence). In DNA form, the CDR3 reads TGTGCCTGGAGTGCTGACAGGAGCCAAGAGACCCAGTACTTC. This sequence encodes CAWSADRSQETQYF.

The chain carries TRBV2 and TRBJ2-3; no reliable D call. This CDR3 contains 12 residues. Germline V lookup: CDR1 SNHLY, CDR2 FYNNEI. The germline V and J ends were trimmed by 6 bases and 4 bases, with 8 bases remaining between them. The CDR3 nucleotides are TGTGCCAGCAGCGGTACCGCAGATACGCAGTATTTT. It yields the protein CASSGTADTQYF.

The V call is TRBV19, the J call TRBJ2-7; 7 nucleotides align to TRBD2. CDR1 LNHDA and CDR2 SQIVND come from the germline V gene (reference sequence). CDR3 length: 15 amino acids. Trimming cost V 3 bases and J 0 bases; bases outside gene matches: 5. Here the CDR3 reads CASSIQRGPSYEQYF. The CDR3 bases are TGTGCCAGTAGTATCCAGCGGGGACCCTCCTACGAGCAGTACTTC.